The entry that follows covers one TCR beta chain sequence. The V end was cut by 6 bases, the J end by 4 bases, with 21 bases between. The CDR3 totals 16 residues. CDR1 is LNHDA and CDR2 is SQIVND in the germline V gene (reference sequence). The method was immunoSEQ multiplex PCR; TCRdb's version includes in-frame clones alone and lacks a portion of them. The sample shows some 310,000 clones, about nine tenths of them seen only once. This sample was included in a study of blood T cell repertoires in COVID-19. The overall study: Samples representing acute and convalescent COVID-19 were sourced from the United States, Italy and Spain. Sample material is recorded as cDNA or gDNA derived from T cells, B-cell-depleted T cells, or PBMCs.

This receptor was taken from a woman aged 30 to 39 with COVID-19, enrolled during active disease. The specimen was peripheral blood. The V call is TRBV19, the J call TRBJ2-5; tentatively, D is TRBD1 (6 bases). The CDR3 protein is CASRDGGAYTTETQYF. In nucleotides, the CDR3 is TGTGCCAGTAGAGATGGGGGCGCTTATACAACAGAGACCCAGTACTTC.